This paragraph reports one T cell receptor beta chain. Its antigen is undetermined. V was clipped by 0 bases and J by 6 bases; unmatched bases: 3. The V gene's germline CDR1 is SGHVS and CDR2 FNYEAQ. The CDR3 runs 14 residues. This entry comes from a study of cytomegalovirus exposure and HLA in healthy donors. The PCR had 60 Vbeta and 13 Jbeta primers. TCRdb keeps only in-frame clones here, not all; method: immunoSEQ multiplex PCR. Of tens of thousands of clones in the sample, around 68% were seen once. Unrecorded immune exposures were likely, despite nominal health at sampling. Overall study results and limits: Within a later analysis, the majority of CMV-associated TCR beta chains appeared HLA-restricted. It was shown in a later analysis that HLA-associated TCR beta chains were more clonally expanded than other, equally common chains. Common viral pathogens seemed to be connected with several of the most significant clusters, according to a later analysis.

This receptor was identified in a woman in her 40s in good health and CMV-seropositive. Sequenced input: PBMCs. The chain has TRBV7-6 and TRBJ2-3, with 7 bases identical to TRBD2. The CDR3 loop reads CASSLAGGDDTQYF. The CDR3 region has the DNA TGTGCCAGCAGCTTAGCGGGAGGGGATGATACGCAGTATTTT. The variable domain in full, completed from reference TRBV7-6 and TRBJ2-3, reads GAGVSQSPRYKVTKRGQDVALRCDPISGHVSLYWYRQALGQGPEFLTYFNYEAQQDKSGLPNDRFSAERPEGSISTLTIQRTEQRDSAMYRCASSLAGGDDTQYFGPGTRLTVL.